These 25 T cell receptor beta chains were sequenced from one sample in a study of shared clonotypes between healthy human individuals. Data came from immunoSEQ multiplex PCR; TCRdb stores just in-frame clones and leaves some out. Of hundreds of thousands of clones listed, 90% to 95% are singletons. In the naive CD8 group, cells lacked CD45RO and were positively selected for CCR7, so terminally differentiated effector memory CD45RA+ cells were left out. Material: naive CD8+ T cells sorted from blood. These receptors came from a woman aged 25 to 39 in good health.

The rearrangement uses TRBV9 and TRBJ2-2; 7 bases agree with TRBD2. Germline CDR1 reads SGDLS; CDR2 reads YYNGEE. J lost 5 bases, V lost 3 bases, and 13 bases had no gene match. The CDR3 contains 17 residues. CDR3 sequence (DNA): TGTGCCAGCAGCGACCGTGCTAGCGGAGGGGTAACCGGGGAGCTGTTTTTT. Its protein is CASSDRASGGVTGELFF. Filled out from reference TRBV9 and TRBJ2-2, the complete variable domain reads DSGVTQTPKHLITATGQRVTLRCSPRSGDLSVYWYQQSLDQGLQFLIQYYNGEERAKGNILERFSAQQFPDLHSELNLSSLELGDSALYFCASSDRASGGVTGELFFGEGSRLTVL.

The rearrangement joins TRBV11-2 to TRBJ2-7, with no clear D. Trimming stripped 3 bases from V and 7 bases from J, with 19 bases between. The germline CDR1 and CDR2 sequences are SGHAT and FQNNGV. CDR3 length: 15 amino acids. In DNA form, the CDR3 reads TGTGCCAGCAGCTTCGGTAGCATGGGTCTATCGGAGCAGTACTTC. As protein: CASSFGSMGLSEQYF.

V gene TRBV5-1 combines with J gene TRBJ2-3, with D hard to call. The CDR3 is 14 amino acids. Trimming shortened V by 3 bases and J by 4 bases, and 12 bases separated the two germline ends. Germline V gene sequence: CDR1 SGHRS, CDR2 YFSETQ. The CDR3 DNA reads as TGCGCCAGCAGCTACGATGGAAGGTCAGATACGCAGTATTTT. Translating gives CASSYDGRSDTQYF.

The chain has TRBV6-5 and TRBJ1-5, with D tentatively TRBD1 (6 bases). This CDR3 contains 14 residues. Trimming shortened V by 6 bases and J by 6 bases, and 15 bases separated the two germline ends. Germline CDR1 and CDR2: MNHEY and SVGAGI. CDR3 amino acids: CASRPTGSPQPQHF. CDR3 nucleotides: TGTGCCAGCAGGCCTACAGGGTCCCCTCAGCCCCAGCATTTT.

The chain joins TRBV4-1 to TRBJ2-5; D unclear. Between the trimmed V and J ends, which lost 1 base and 5 bases, there was a span of 17 bases. The CDR3 loop spans 16 amino acids. Germline V gene data show CDR1 as MGHRA and CDR2 as YSYEKL. This chain's CDR3 is CASSQVIMGFRETQYF. In DNA, the CDR3 is TGCGCCAGCAGCCAAGTTATAATGGGTTTCAGGGAGACCCAGTACTTC.

The rearrangement joins TRBV6-5 to TRBJ2-7, with D hard to call. The CDR3 contains 10 residues. Trimming cost V 8 bases and J 6 bases, with 8 bases left between them. Looked up from germline, CDR1 is MNHEY and CDR2 is SVGAGI. The DNA for the CDR3 is TGTGCCAGCGGTTCGCCCGAGCAGTACTTC. This codes for CASGSPEQYF.

The chain links TRBV29-1 to TRBJ2-7; D is perhaps TRBD1 (6 bases). The V gene's germline CDR1 is SQVTM and CDR2 ANQGSEA. The CDR3 runs to 15 residues. V was cut by 1 base and J by 2 bases, with 15 bases left in between. The CDR3 spells CSVEGPRDKPYEQYF. As DNA, the CDR3 is TGCAGCGTTGAAGGTCCACGGGACAAGCCCTACGAGCAGTACTTC.

The chain carries TRBV23-1 and TRBJ2-7, with D perhaps given as TRBD1 or TRBD2 (5 bases each). TRBV23-1 is marked as an open reading frame, function uncertain. V lost 8 bases and J lost 5, with 28 bases in between. The length of the CDR3 is 17 residues. Here the CDR3 DNA reads TGCGCCAGCCTCCCGGCGCCCACCAGGGAGCCGTACCACGAGCAGTACTTC. Translating gives CASLPAPTREPYHEQYF.

The rearrangement uses TRBV10-3 and TRBJ1-3; 8 bases line up with TRBD1. Germline loops: CDR1 ENHRY, CDR2 SYGVKD. J gave up 8 bases and V 6 bases, and 12 bases lay outside the gene matches. The CDR3 spans 15 residues. CDR3: CAIRHDRGLGDTIYF. The CDR3 DNA reads as TGTGCCATCAGACACGACAGGGGTCTGGGGGACACCATATATTTT.

In DNA form, the CDR3 reads TGCAGCGGAACTAGCGGGATTCCGAATGAGCAGTTCTTC. It encodes CSGTSGIPNEQFF. The chain has TRBV29-1 and TRBJ2-1, with 10 bases fitting TRBD2. V was pared by 7 bases and J by 7 bases, with 7 bases of the junction left unmatched. The CDR3 consists of 13 residues. Germline CDR1 is SQVTM and CDR2 is ANQGSEA.

V and J are TRBV7-9 and TRBJ1-1, with D possibly TRBD1 on 5 matching bases. The CDR3 has 17 amino acids. V lost 4 bases, J lost 2 bases, and 20 bases lay in between. Germline V gives CDR1 SEHNR, CDR2 FQNEAQ (reference sequence). DNA for the CDR3: TGTGCCAGCAGCTCCCCTGTCATCGGGGGAGGAAACACTGAAGCTTTCTTT. This gives the protein CASSSPVIGGGNTEAFF. The complete variable domain, with remaining parts taken from reference TRBV7-9 and TRBJ1-1, reads DTGVSQNPRHKITKRGQNVTFRCDPISEHNRLYWYRQTLGQGPEFLTYFQNEAQLEKSRLLSDRFSAERPKGSFSTLEIQRTEQGDSAMYLCASSSPVIGGGNTEAFFGQGTRLTVV.

This rearrangement joins TRBV11-2 to TRBJ2-5, with D perhaps TRBD1 (6 bases). V shed 3 bases and J shed 1 base, with 12 bases lying between them. CDR3 length equals 15 residues. CDR1 and CDR2 from the germline V gene are SGHAT and FQNNGV. Written as DNA, the CDR3 is TGTGCCAGCAGCTTTATAGGACAGCTCCAAGAGACCCAGTACTTC. Translation gives CASSFIGQLQETQYF.

This chain uses TRBV7-2 with TRBJ2-4, with TRBD2 matching over 9 bases. From germline, CDR1 is SGHTA and CDR2 FQGNSA. Unmatched junction bases numbered 13, after V lost 6 bases and J lost 1 base. The CDR3 runs to 18 residues. The CDR3 region has the DNA TGTGCCAGCAGAAGAGAGGGTAGCGGGAGTTTTGCCAAAAACATTCAGTACTTC. Encoded protein: CASRREGSGSFAKNIQYF.

The chain recombines TRBV2 with TRBJ2-7; D is possibly TRBD1 (6 bases). CDR1 SNHLY and CDR2 FYNNEI come from the germline V gene. CDR3 size: 15 residues. V shed 1 base and J shed 1 base, with 11 bases lying between them. The CDR3 DNA reads as TGTGCCAGCAGTGAAGGACAGGACAAATCCTACGAGCAGTACTTC. The encoded protein is CASSEGQDKSYEQYF.

This chain links TRBV6-1 with TRBJ2-7, with D perhaps matching TRBD2 (6 bases). V lost 1 base, J lost 2 bases, and 15 bases lay in between. The CDR3 is 16 amino acids. CDR1 is MNHNS, CDR2 SASEGT, per germline. The CDR3 sequence: CASSEGGVSGAYEQYF. DNA of the CDR3: TGTGCCAGCAGTGAAGGGGGGGTTTCCGGGGCCTACGAGCAGTACTTC.

The chain carries TRBV4-2 and TRBJ2-2; 14 bases fit TRBD2. The germline gives CDR1 LGHNA, CDR2 YNFKEQ. J gave up 5 bases and V 1 base, and 21 bases lay outside the gene matches. CDR3 size: 23 residues. For the CDR3, the DNA is TGTGCCAGCAGCCAAGTTTTTAGGGGAGTGGGACTAGCGGGAGATGAATGGACCGGGGAGCTGTTTTTT. Residues: CASSQVFRGVGLAGDEWTGELFF.

V is TRBV12-1 and J is TRBJ1-1; the DNA was not compared with TRBD1, the D call given in the table. TRBV12-1 is deemed a pseudogene. The CDR3 length is 16 residues. The CDR3 region is CASSFALGQGRAEAFF. DNA of the CDR3: TGTGCCAGCAGCTTTGCGCTAGGACAGGGAAGAGCTGAAGCTTTCTTT.

The chain employs TRBV19 and TRBJ1-2, with 8 bases aligning to TRBD1. V dropped 0 bases and J dropped 5; count of bases not matched to a gene: 5. The CDR3 totals 15 residues. Germline CDR1 reads LNHDA; CDR2 reads SQIVND (reference sequence). As DNA, the CDR3 is TGTGCCAGTAGTATAGAAGACAGGGGATGGTATGGCTACACCTTC. Protein sequence: CASSIEDRGWYGYTF.

This clone was seen a handful of times. This sequence joins TRBV19 and TRBJ1-2; 7 bases match TRBD1. The length of the CDR3 is 13 residues. The germline V gene has CDR1 LNHDA and CDR2 SQIVND (reference sequence). V lost 5 bases and J lost 6; bases outside the gene matches: 6. CDR3 DNA sequence: TGTGCCAGTAGTTTACAGGGGAATGATGGCTACACCTTC. It encodes CASSLQGNDGYTF.

The chain's CDR3 is CASSWGGDTEAFF. CDR3 DNA sequence: TGCGCCAGCAGCTGGGGTGGGGACACTGAAGCTTTCTTT. V usage is TRBV5-1 and J usage is TRBJ1-1; D gene uncertain. Trimming removed 3 bases from V and 3 bases from J, with 9 bases in between. The CDR3 runs 13 residues. The germline V gene encodes CDR1 SGHRS and CDR2 YFSETQ.

The chain couples TRBV27 to TRBJ1-1, with a tentative D call TRBD1 (5 bases). This CDR3 region has 14 residues. The V and J ends lost 6 bases and 5 bases respectively, with 16 bases between them. Germline CDR1 MNHEY, CDR2 SMNVEV (reference sequence). The CDR3 sequence is CASRPLGGSTEAFF. DNA for the CDR3: TGTGCCAGCAGGCCGCTGGGGGGAAGTACTGAAGCTTTCTTT.

This chain joins TRBV6-1 and TRBJ2-7; D ambiguous. Germline V gene sequence: CDR1 MNHNS, CDR2 SASEGT. The CDR3 extends over 15 amino acids. Between the trimmed V and J ends, which lost 2 bases and 4 bases, there was a span of 15 bases. In DNA form, the CDR3 reads TGTGCCAGCAGTGAAAACCCTCCCCCCCTATACGAGCAGTACTTC. This encodes CASSENPPPLYEQYF.

The V gene is TRBV11-2, the J gene TRBJ2-4, with D perhaps TRBD1 (5 bases). CDR1 and CDR2 (germline): SGHAT, FQNNGV. Trimming cost V 3 bases and J 0 bases, with 12 bases left between them. The CDR3 has 16 amino acids. The DNA for the CDR3 is TGTGCCAGCAGCTTGTCGGTGGGGCTAGCCAAAAACATTCAGTACTTC. Protein product: CASSLSVGLAKNIQYF. The whole variable domain, filled in from reference TRBV11-2 and TRBJ2-4, reads EAGVAQSPRYKIIEKRQSVAFWCNPISGHATLYWYQQILGQGPKLLIQFQNNGVVDDSQLPKDRFSAERLKGVDSTLKIQPAKLEDSAVYLCASSLSVGLAKNIQYFGAGTRLSVL.

The rearrangement links TRBV2 to TRBJ1-2; D gene unclear. Germline values: CDR1 SNHLY, CDR2 FYNNEI. V was clipped by 1 base and J by 2 bases, with 11 bases between them. This CDR3 has 15 residues. For the CDR3, the DNA is TGTGCCAGCAGTGAAGGGGTATCGGGCAACTATGGCTACACCTTC. Protein product: CASSEGVSGNYGYTF. The full variable domain, in which reference TRBV2 and TRBJ1-2 provide the parts outside the CDR3, is EPEVTQTPSHQVTQMGQEVILRCVPISNHLYFYWYRQILGQKVEFLVSFYNNEISEKSEIFDDQFSVERPDGSNFTLKIRSTKLEDSAMYFCASSEGVSGNYGYTFGSGTRLTVV.

V usage is TRBV29-1 and J usage is TRBJ2-5; D not certain. This CDR3 is built from 13 residues. The germline V gene encodes CDR1 SQVTM and CDR2 ANQGSEA. V was shortened by 2 bases and J by 2 bases, with 9 bases between the two germline ends. CDR3 in DNA: TGCAGCGTTGAAAGCCCGGAGCAAGAGACCCAGTACTTC. Translated: CSVESPEQETQYF.